A selection of T cell receptor beta chains follows, all from one sample in a study of control samples from healthy donors and cancer patients. Clones were sequenced by immunoSEQ multiplex PCR, and TCRdb holds only the in-frame ones, with some missing. Counted here are tens of thousands of clones, approximately 90% occurring once; the ten biggest clones make up approximately 23%. Input material: PBMCs. These receptor sequences come from a middle-aged woman with head and neck cancer. Each CDR3 is given with its conserved first and last residue. The order of the fields is clone size, V gene, J gene, D gene, CDR3 DNA, CDR3 protein. The D gene is left open where the match is weak. Clone size appears in some rows only: once, few, many, or a class for an expanded clone.

size: .
V: TRBV6-5
J: TRBJ1-3
D: .
DNA: TGTGCCAGCAGTTACAGCCCTTCCCGTGGAAACACCATATATTTT
CDR3: CASSYSPSRGNTIYF

size: .
V: TRBV5-1
J: TRBJ1-2
D: .
DNA: TGCGCCAGCAGCATGGATGGACAGCCTAACTATGGCTACACCTTC
CDR3: CASSMDGQPNYGYTF

size: .
V: TRBV5-4
J: TRBJ1-5
D: TRBD1
DNA: TGTGCCAGCAGCCTCACCAGACAGGGAAGCAATCAGCCCCAGCATTTT
CDR3: CASSLTRQGSNQPQHF

size: once
V: TRBV15
J: TRBJ1-6
D: .
DNA: TGTGCCACCAGCCCGAGGACAGCTAAGTATAATTCACCCCTCCACTTT
CDR3: CATSPRTAKYNSPLHF

size: .
V: TRBV28
J: TRBJ1-2
D: TRBD1
DNA: TGTGCCAGCAGTTCCCTGGAGCCCTGGACAGGCGGTGGCTACACCTTC
CDR3: CASSSLEPWTGGGYTF

size: once
V: TRBV24-1
J: TRBJ2-3
D: TRBD2
DNA: TGTGCCACCAGCGGGACTAGCGGGGGGGCAGATACGCAGTATTTT
CDR3: CATSGTSGGADTQYF

size: .
V: TRBV6-5
J: TRBJ2-1
D: TRBD1
DNA: TGTGCCAGCAGGGACGGGACAGGGGCACAGCAGTTCTTC
CDR3: CASRDGTGAQQFF

size: once
V: TRBV6-5
J: TRBJ1-3
D: TRBD1
DNA: TGTGCCAGCATCAGACCTGGACAGGGGGCCAACACCATATATTTT
CDR3: CASIRPGQGANTIYF

size: .
V: TRBV11-1
J: TRBJ2-3
D: .
DNA: TGTGCCAGCAGCTTAAGGGGGGGGATAGATACGCAGTATTTT
CDR3: CASSLRGGIDTQYF

size: .
V: TRBV5-1
J: TRBJ2-6
D: TRBD1
DNA: TGCGCCAGCAGCCAGGGACAGGAAGCTGGGGCCAACGTCCTGACTTTC
CDR3: CASSQGQEAGANVLTF

size: .
V: TRBV6-5
J: TRBJ1-4
D: .
DNA: TGTGCCAGCAGCTTATCATCGGGGGCGCGGGAAAAACTGTTTTTT
CDR3: CASSLSSGAREKLFF

size: .
V: TRBV9
J: TRBJ1-2
D: .
DNA: TGTGCCAGCAGCGTAGAAGGGAGTCCTAACTATGGCTACACCTTC
CDR3: CASSVEGSPNYGYTF

size: once
V: TRBV5-1
J: TRBJ2-5
D: TRBD2
DNA: TGCGCCAGCAGCTTGGGCTACAGCGGGGGACAAGAGACCCAGTACTTC
CDR3: CASSLGYSGGQETQYF

size: .
V: TRBV5-1
J: TRBJ1-2
D: .
DNA: TGCGCCAGCAGCCCGTTTGTGCAGGACTATGGCTACACCTTC
CDR3: CASSPFVQDYGYTF

size: .
V: TRBV3-1/TRBV3-2
J: TRBJ1-1
D: TRBD1
DNA: TGTGCCAGCAGCCAAGGGGACAGGGCCACTGAAGCTTTCTTT
CDR3: CASSQGDRATEAFF

size: few
V: TRBV3-1/TRBV3-2
J: TRBJ2-7
D: .
DNA: TGTGCCAGCAGCCCAATCCCCGGGGTCGACGAGCAGTACTTC
CDR3: CASSPIPGVDEQYF

size: .
V: TRBV2
J: TRBJ2-2
D: TRBD2
DNA: TGTGCCAGCAACGAAGGACTAGCGGGGAACACCGGGGAGCTGTTTTTT
CDR3: CASNEGLAGNTGELFF

size: .
V: TRBV5-6
J: TRBJ1-2
D: .
DNA: TGTGCCAGCAGCTCGTCTTTTGGATACTATGGCTACACCTTC
CDR3: CASSSSFGYYGYTF

size: few
V: TRBV7-9
J: TRBJ2-7
D: .
DNA: TGTGCCAGCAGCCCTCGGGGCTACGAGCAGTACTTC
CDR3: CASSPRGYEQYF

size: .
V: TRBV28
J: TRBJ2-7
D: TRBD2
DNA: TGTGCCAGCAGCCCTAGCGGGAGTCTTTACGAGCAGTACTTC
CDR3: CASSPSGSLYEQYF

size: .
V: TRBV6-6
J: TRBJ2-7
D: .
DNA: TGTGCCAGCAGTTACTCAGTGGACATGGACTACGAGCAGTACTTC
CDR3: CASSYSVDMDYEQYF

size: once
V: TRBV6-1
J: TRBJ2-5
D: TRBD2
DNA: TGTGCCAGCAGTGAACTGAAGCGGGGGGGACAAGAGACCCAGTACTTC
CDR3: CASSELKRGGQETQYF

size: .
V: TRBV7-2
J: TRBJ2-7
D: .
DNA: TGTGCCAGCAGCTTCCCAGGGGAAGGGCCCTACGAGCAGTACTTC
CDR3: CASSFPGEGPYEQYF